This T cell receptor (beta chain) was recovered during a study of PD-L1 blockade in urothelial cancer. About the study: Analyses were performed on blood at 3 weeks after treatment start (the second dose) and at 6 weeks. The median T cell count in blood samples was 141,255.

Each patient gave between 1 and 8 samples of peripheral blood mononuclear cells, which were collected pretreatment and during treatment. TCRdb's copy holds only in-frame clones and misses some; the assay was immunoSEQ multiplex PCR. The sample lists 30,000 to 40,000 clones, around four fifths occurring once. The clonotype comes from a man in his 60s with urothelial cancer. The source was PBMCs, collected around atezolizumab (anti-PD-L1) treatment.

CDR3 coding DNA: TGTGCCAGCAGCCTATCCTACGAGCAGTACTTC. It specifies CASSLSYEQYF. The chain recombines TRBV7-2 with TRBJ2-7; D is unclear. The CDR3 is 11 residues long. V was trimmed by 5 bases and J by 1 base, leaving 3 bases between them. CDR1 SGHTA and CDR2 FQGNSA come from the germline V gene.